The present entry profiles one TCR beta chain with its context. The antigen is unknown. The treatment: over 15 received Ad26.COV2.S at low or high dose, single or two shots; several received placebo; per-sample allocation not given. Each sample was drawn 63 days after the first injection (of vaccine or placebo). These data are taken from a study of Ad26.COV2.S vaccination and SARS-CoV-2 variants. Study overall: The study gave Ad26.COV2.S intramuscularly, once or twice 56 days apart.

Trimming pared 3 bases from V and 0 bases from J, leaving 6 bases between. The CDR3 is 14 amino acids. Germline-derived CDR1 and CDR2 are MNHEY and SMNVEV (reference sequence). General observations from the study: Vaccine and placebo recipients had similar non-spike TCR breadth. There was reportedly substantial breadth in spike-specific CD8+ and CD4+ T cell responses after vaccination.

The method was immunoSEQ multiplex PCR; TCRdb's version includes in-frame clones alone and lacks a portion of them. The table lists around 300,000 clones, approximately 90% of them singletons. This receptor was obtained from a person between 18 and 60 years old who received the Ad26.COV2.S COVID-19 vaccine or a placebo. V and J are TRBV27 and TRBJ1-5; unclear D gene. Specimen: peripheral blood, collected in a trial of Ad26.COV2.S vaccine versus placebo. CDR3 protein: CASSFSYSNQPQHF. The CDR3 DNA reads TGTGCCAGCAGTTTCTCCTATAGCAATCAGCCCCAGCATTTT.